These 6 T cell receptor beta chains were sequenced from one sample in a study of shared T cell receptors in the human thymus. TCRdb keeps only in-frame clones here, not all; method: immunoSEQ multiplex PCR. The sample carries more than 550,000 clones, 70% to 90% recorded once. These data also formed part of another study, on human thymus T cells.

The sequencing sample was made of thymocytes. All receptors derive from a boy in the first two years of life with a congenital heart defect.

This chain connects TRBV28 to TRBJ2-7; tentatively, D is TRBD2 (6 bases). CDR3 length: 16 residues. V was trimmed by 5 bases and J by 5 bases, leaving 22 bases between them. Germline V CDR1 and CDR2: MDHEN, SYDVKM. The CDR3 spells CASSPERGSGPHEQYF. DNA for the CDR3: TGTGCCAGCAGTCCAGAACGGGGGTCGGGTCCCCACGAGCAGTACTTC.

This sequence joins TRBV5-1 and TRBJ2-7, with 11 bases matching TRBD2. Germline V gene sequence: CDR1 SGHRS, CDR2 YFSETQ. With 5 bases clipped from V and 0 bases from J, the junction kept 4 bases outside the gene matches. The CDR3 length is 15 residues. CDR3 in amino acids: CASRRGTSGSYEQYF. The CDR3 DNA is TGCGCCAGCAGGAGAGGGACTAGCGGCTCCTACGAGCAGTACTTC. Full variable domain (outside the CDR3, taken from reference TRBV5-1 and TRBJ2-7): KAGVTQTPRYLIKTRGQQVTLSCSPISGHRSVSWYQQTPGQGLQFLFEYFSETQRNKGNFPGRFSGRQFSNSRSEMNVSTLELGDSALYLCASRRGTSGSYEQYFGPGTRLTVT.

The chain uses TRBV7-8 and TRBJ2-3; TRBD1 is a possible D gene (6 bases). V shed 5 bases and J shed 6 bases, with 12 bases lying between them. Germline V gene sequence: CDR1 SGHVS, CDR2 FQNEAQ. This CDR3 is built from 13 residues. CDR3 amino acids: CASSRQERDTQYF. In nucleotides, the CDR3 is TGTGCCAGCAGCCGACAGGAGCGGGATACGCAGTATTTT.

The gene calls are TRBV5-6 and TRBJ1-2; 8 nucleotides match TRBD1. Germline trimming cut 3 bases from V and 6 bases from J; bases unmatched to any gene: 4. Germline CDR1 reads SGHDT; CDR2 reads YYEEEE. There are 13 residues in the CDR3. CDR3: CASSSTGEDGYTF. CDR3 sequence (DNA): TGTGCCAGCAGCTCGACAGGGGAAGATGGCTACACCTTC. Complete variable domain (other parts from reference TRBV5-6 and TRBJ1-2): DAGVTQSPTHLIKTRGQQVTLRCSPKSGHDTVSWYQQALGQGPQFIFQYYEEEERQRGNFPDRFSGHQFPNYSSELNVNALLLGDSALYLCASSSTGEDGYTFGSGTRLTVV.

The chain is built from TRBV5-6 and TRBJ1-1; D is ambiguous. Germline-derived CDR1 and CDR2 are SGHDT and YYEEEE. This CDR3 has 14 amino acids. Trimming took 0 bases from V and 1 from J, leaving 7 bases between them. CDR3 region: CASSLGARNTEAFF. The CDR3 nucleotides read TGTGCCAGCAGCTTGGGGGCGCGGAACACTGAAGCTTTCTTT.

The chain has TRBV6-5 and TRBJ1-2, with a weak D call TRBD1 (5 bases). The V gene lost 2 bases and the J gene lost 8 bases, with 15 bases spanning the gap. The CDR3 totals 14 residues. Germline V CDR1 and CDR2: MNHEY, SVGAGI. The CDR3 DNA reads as TGTGCCAGCAGTTACGAAGCAGGGTCCAGGGGCTACACCTTC. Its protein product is CASSYEAGSRGYTF.